This TCR beta chain is drawn from a study of blood T cell repertoires in COVID-19. Study-level information: COVID-19 samples collected from the United States, Italy and Spain covered acute and convalescent phases.

CDR1 and CDR2 from the germline V gene are SGHRS and YFSETQ. Trimming took 4 bases from V and 2 from J; bases not matched to a gene: 7. The CDR3 has 15 amino acids. The data were produced by immunoSEQ multiplex PCR, yet TCRdb's version contains in-frame clones alone and is incomplete. The sample has tens of thousands of clones; around 89% are singletons. What was sequenced was peripheral blood. This TCR derives from a human donor in a cohort sampled during active COVID-19. V usage is TRBV5-1 and J usage is TRBJ2-3, with 7 bases aligning to TRBD2. The CDR3 DNA is TGCGCCAGCAGCGAACTAGCGCACTCCACAGATACGCAGTATTTT. Translated: CASSELAHSTDTQYF.